The 11 T cell receptor beta chains reported below all come from one sample, sequenced in a study of shared clonotypes between healthy human individuals. CD45RO-negative, CCR7-positively selected cells formed the naive CD8 fraction, excluding terminally differentiated effector memory CD45RA+ cells. The data were produced by immunoSEQ multiplex PCR, yet TCRdb's version contains in-frame clones alone and is incomplete. This sample carries 2 million to 2.5 million clones, more than 85% of them seen once, and the ten largest clones take over 1.5%. Sample: naive CD8+ T cells from PBMCs. These receptors were collected from a man in his late teens or twenties in good health. Some clones in this sample may be carry-over from other donors' samples.

This chain links TRBV4-1 with TRBJ1-1; the D is unclear. This CDR3 comprises 16 residues. Germline assignment: CDR1 MGHRA and CDR2 YSYEKL. Trimming took 0 bases from V and 5 from J, leaving 16 bases between them. CDR3 nucleotides: TGCGCCAGCAGCCAAGATTTCGCATTACCGGGGACTGAAGCTTTCTTT. It yields the protein CASSQDFALPGTEAFF.

This clone was seen a handful of times. V usage is TRBV19 and J usage is TRBJ1-1, with D uncertain. This CDR3 has 15 residues. V was cut by 3 bases and J by 0 bases, with 11 bases left in between. Germline V lookup: CDR1 LNHDA, CDR2 SQIVND (reference sequence). This CDR3 is CASSIGLYMNTEAFF. CDR3 DNA sequence: TGTGCCAGTAGTATCGGTCTGTATATGAACACTGAAGCTTTCTTT.

This rearrangement joins TRBV6-4 to TRBJ2-1; 10 bases are a match to TRBD2. This CDR3 contains 15 residues. Germline CDR1 reads MRHNA; CDR2 reads SNTAGT. V was pared by 6 bases and J by 4 bases, with 6 bases of the junction left unmatched. The CDR3 region is CASSARTSGYNEQFF. CDR3 coding DNA: TGTGCCAGCAGCGCCCGGACTAGCGGATACAATGAGCAGTTCTTC.

This rearrangement joins TRBV27 to TRBJ2-1, with D unclear. The ends were cut back, 6 bases at V and 0 bases at J, with 12 bases in the middle. In germline, CDR1 is MNHEY, CDR2 SMNVEV (reference sequence). The CDR3 consists of 15 residues. For the CDR3, the DNA is TGTGCCAGCAGCCCTTCAGGTCCCTCCTACAATGAGCAGTTCTTC. The encoded protein is CASSPSGPSYNEQFF.

The gene calls are TRBV5-1 and TRBJ2-6; D may match TRBD1 or TRBD2 (6 bases each). CDR1 and CDR2 (germline): SGHRS, YFSETQ. Trimming took 4 bases from V and 1 from J, leaving 15 bases between them. The CDR3 has 17 amino acids. The CDR3 loop reads CASSPEGVFSGANVLTF. CDR3 DNA sequence: TGCGCCAGCAGCCCGGAGGGGGTCTTTTCTGGGGCCAACGTCCTGACTTTC.

With regard to this clone: Other DNA sequences in the same sample also yield this CDR3. The chain combines TRBV10-3 with TRBJ2-7; D gene unclear. V lost 2 bases to trimming and J lost 0 bases, with 5 bases between them. CDR1 and CDR2 (germline): ENHRY, SYGVKD. The CDR3 is 13 residues long. This chain's CDR3 is CAISEASSYEQYF. The CDR3 bases are TGTGCCATCAGTGAGGCATCCTCCTACGAGCAGTACTTC.

The J gene is TRBJ1-1, the V gene TRBV15; D remains unclear. There are 14 residues in the CDR3. The V and J ends lost 3 bases and 4 bases respectively, with 12 bases between them. CDR1 LNHNV and CDR2 YYDKDF come from the germline V gene (reference sequence). The CDR3 sequence: CATSRARWGTEAFF. For the CDR3, the DNA is TGTGCCACCAGCAGGGCTCGATGGGGCACTGAAGCTTTCTTT.

This sequence joins TRBV27 and TRBJ2-5; no clear D. Per the germline V gene, CDR1 is MNHEY and CDR2 is SMNVEV (reference sequence). The V and J ends lost 3 bases and 1 base respectively, with 12 bases between them. This CDR3 contains 15 residues. Here the CDR3 reads CASSFQRSPQETQYF. The DNA for the CDR3 is TGTGCCAGCAGTTTCCAACGGAGTCCCCAAGAGACCCAGTACTTC.

This rearrangement joins TRBV2 to TRBJ2-7; 10 nucleotides agree with TRBD2. V lost 11 bases to trimming and J lost 4 bases; unmatched junction nucleotides: 11. There are 14 residues in the CDR3. Germline CDR1 is SNHLY and CDR2 is FYNNEI. CDR3 bases: TGTGCCCCCGGCTTAGCGGGAGGAAATTACGAGCAGTACTTC. Translating gives CAPGLAGGNYEQYF. Full variable domain (remainder filled in from reference TRBV2 and TRBJ2-7): EPEVTQTPSHQVTQMGQEVILRCVPISNHLYFYWYRQILGQKVEFLVSFYNNEISEKSEIFDDQFSVERPDGSNFTLKIRSTKLEDSAMYFCAPGLAGGNYEQYFGPGTRLTVT.

The chain employs TRBV7-8 and TRBJ2-3; D gene unclear. Trimming pared 5 bases from V and 4 bases from J, leaving 7 bases between. CDR1 is SGHVS, CDR2 FQNEAQ, per germline. CDR3 length: 12 residues. For the CDR3, the DNA is TGTGCCAGCAGCCCCTTTGCAGATACGCAGTATTTT. Protein: CASSPFADTQYF.

The sample holds one count of this clone. The chain combines TRBV7-8 with TRBJ1-1; no reliable D call. Trimming took off 5 bases at V and 6 bases at J, with 19 bases between the two ends. There are 15 residues in the CDR3. The germline V gene encodes CDR1 SGHVS and CDR2 FQNEAQ. The CDR3 reads CASSDTSEDSPEAFF. The CDR3 bases are TGTGCCAGCAGCGATACGTCCGAGGACTCCCCTGAAGCTTTCTTT.